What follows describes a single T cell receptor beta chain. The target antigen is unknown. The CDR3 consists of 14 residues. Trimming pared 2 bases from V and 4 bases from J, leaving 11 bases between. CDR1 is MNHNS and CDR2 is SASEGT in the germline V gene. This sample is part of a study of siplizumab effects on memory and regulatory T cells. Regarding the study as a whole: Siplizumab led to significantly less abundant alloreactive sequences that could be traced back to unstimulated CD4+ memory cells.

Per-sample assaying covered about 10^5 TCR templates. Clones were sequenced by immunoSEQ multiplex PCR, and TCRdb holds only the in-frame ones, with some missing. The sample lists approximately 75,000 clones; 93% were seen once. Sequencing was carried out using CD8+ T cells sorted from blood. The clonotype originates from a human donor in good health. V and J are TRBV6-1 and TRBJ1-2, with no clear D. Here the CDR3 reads CASSESSLFYGYTF. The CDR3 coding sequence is TGTGCCAGCAGTGAAAGTTCGCTCTTCTATGGCTACACCTTC.